These 18 T cell receptor beta chains share one sample of origin, sequenced in a study of cytomegalovirus exposure and HLA in healthy donors. The study ran its PCR with 60 Vbeta and 13 Jbeta primers. Profiled with immunoSEQ multiplex PCR; TCRdb holds only in-frame clones, not every one. The sample contains about 170,000 clones, about 85% of which appear only once. Sequenced sample: PBMCs. Receptor source: a man aged 30-40 years in good health and CMV-seropositive.

This chain connects TRBV5-1 to TRBJ2-3; maybe TRBD1 (5 bases). V lost 1 base to trimming and J lost 0 bases, with 12 bases between them. There are 16 residues in the CDR3. Germline CDR1 is SGHRS and CDR2 is YFSETQ. CDR3 in DNA: TGCGCCAGCAGCTTGAGAACTGCAGGGAGCACAGATACGCAGTATTTT. It codes for CASSLRTAGSTDTQYF.

This clone was recorded only once. The V call is TRBV5-1, the J call TRBJ1-6, with 9 bases fitting TRBD1. CDR1 is SGHRS and CDR2 is YFSETQ in the germline V gene. The CDR3 totals 15 residues. V was pared by 0 bases and J by 8 bases, with 3 bases of the junction left unmatched. The chain's CDR3 is CASSLGQGGDSPLHF. The DNA for the CDR3 is TGCGCCAGCAGCTTGGGACAGGGGGGAGATTCACCCCTCCACTTT.

V usage is TRBV7-2 and J usage is TRBJ2-3; 7 bases map to TRBD2. The CDR3 length is 15 residues. Germline V CDR1 and CDR2: SGHTA, FQGNSA. V shed 1 base, J shed 5 bases, and the junction held 6 bases outside the gene matches. The CDR3 spells CASSLGAGEVDTQYF. In DNA, the CDR3 is TGTGCCAGCAGCTTAGGGGCGGGAGAAGTAGATACGCAGTATTTT. Full variable domain (rest looked up from reference TRBV7-2 and TRBJ2-3): GAGVSQSPSNKVTEKGKDVELRCDPISGHTALYWYRQSLGQGLEFLIYFQGNSAPDKSGLPSDRFSAERTGGSVSTLTIQRTQQEDSAVYLCASSLGAGEVDTQYFGPGTRLTVL.

The chain recombines TRBV19 with TRBJ1-1, with 9 bases aligning to TRBD1. CDR1 is LNHDA and CDR2 is SQIVND in the germline V gene (reference sequence). The CDR3 loop spans 15 amino acids. J gave up 5 bases and V 5 bases, and 9 bases lay outside the gene matches. CDR3 region: CASSPGQGRTTEAFF. The CDR3 DNA is TGTGCCAGTAGTCCAGGACAGGGGAGGACAACTGAAGCTTTCTTT.

In regard to this clone: One end of the junction fails to match germline, which may point to a read error. The chain links TRBV19 to TRBJ1-2; 7 nucleotides line up with TRBD1. This CDR3 is built from 13 residues. From germline, CDR1 is LNHDA and CDR2 SQIVND (reference sequence). CDR3 in DNA: TGTGCCAGTAGCTTACAGGGGTACTACGGCTACACCTTC. This gives the protein CASSLQGYYGYTF.

The chain has TRBV9 and TRBJ2-1, with a weak D call TRBD1 (5 bases). V lost 0 bases, J lost 7 bases, and 17 bases lay in between. CDR3 length: 16 amino acids. The germline gives CDR1 SGDLS, CDR2 YYNGEE. The CDR3 sequence: CASSVEAAGIGNEQFF. In DNA, the CDR3 is TGTGCCAGCAGCGTAGAGGCCGCAGGGATCGGTAATGAGCAGTTCTTC.

This clone was counted only a few times. The chain combines TRBV5-5 with TRBJ1-1, with unresolved D. The CDR3 covers 13 residues. V gave up 1 base and J gave up 5 bases, with 9 bases separating them. The germline CDR1 and CDR2 sequences are SGHKS and YYEKEE (reference sequence). CDR3 bases: TGTGCCAGCAGCTTGTTGGGCATAACTGAAGCTTTCTTT. It translates to CASSLLGITEAFF. Complete variable domain (other parts from reference TRBV5-5 and TRBJ1-1): DAGVTQSPTHLIKTRGQQVTLRCSPISGHKSVSWYQQVLGQGPQFIFQYYEKEERGRGNFPDRFSARQFPNYSSELNVNALLLGDSALYLCASSLLGITEAFFGQGTRLTVV.

The rearrangement uses TRBV18 and TRBJ2-7, with 7 positions matching TRBD1. CDR1 and CDR2 (germline): KGHSH, LQKENI. The ends lost 6 bases at V and 0 bases at J; junction bases unmatched: 8. This CDR3 spans 15 amino acids. The CDR3 nucleotides read TGTGCCAGCTCGTCTCGACAGGGAAGCTCCTACGAGCAGTACGTC. This codes for CASSSRQGSSYEQYV.

The chain has TRBV2 and TRBJ2-1, with 11 positions matching TRBD2. The CDR3 length is 13 residues. V lost 8 bases and J lost 5; bases outside the gene matches: 2. Germline V gives CDR1 SNHLY, CDR2 FYNNEI. This chain's CDR3 is CASRLAGNNEQFF. In nucleotides, the CDR3 is TGTGCCAGCCGACTAGCGGGGAACAATGAGCAGTTCTTC.

The chain couples TRBV10-3 to TRBJ2-3, with D possibly TRBD2 on 6 matching bases. This CDR3 has 15 residues. Between the trimmed V and J ends, which lost 0 bases and 5 bases, there was a span of 12 bases. Germline assignment: CDR1 ENHRY and CDR2 SYGVKD. In nucleotides, the CDR3 is TGTGCCATCAGTGAGTCGAGTCCGGAGGGAGATACGCAGTATTTT. Protein sequence: CAISESSPEGDTQYF.

The chain recombines TRBV5-4 with TRBJ1-2, with a weak D call TRBD1 (5 bases). The CDR3 is 13 amino acids. Germline V gives CDR1 SGHNT, CDR2 YYREEE (reference sequence). V was clipped by 6 bases and J by 4 bases, with 13 bases between them. The CDR3 DNA reads as TGTGCCAGCACCCTAGGGGATCCCTATGGCTACACCTTC. It codes for CASTLGDPYGYTF.

The chain joins TRBV5-1 to TRBJ2-3, with 10 bases fitting TRBD2. Trimming at V came to 4 bases and at J to 4 bases, leaving 6 bases not matched to a gene. Looked up from germline, CDR1 is SGHRS and CDR2 is YFSETQ. The CDR3 has 15 amino acids. CDR3 in DNA: TGCGCCAGCAGCGAGCTAGCGGGAGCTCCAGATACGCAGTATTTT. Translating gives CASSELAGAPDTQYF.

This clone was seen a single time. The chain is built from TRBV7-2 and TRBJ1-5, with D maybe TRBD1 (5 bases). Trimming left V 1 base short and J 0 bases short, with 16 bases between. CDR3 length: 18 residues. Per the germline V gene, CDR1 is SGHTA and CDR2 is FQGNSA. The CDR3: CASSLDGGTLYSNQPQHF. CDR3 nucleotide sequence: TGTGCCAGCAGCTTAGACGGGGGGACTCTGTATAGCAATCAGCCCCAGCATTTT.

The chain has TRBV27 and TRBJ2-1, with TRBD2 identical over 13 bases. Germline CDR1 reads MNHEY; CDR2 reads SMNVEV (reference sequence). Germline trimming cut 7 bases from V and 7 bases from J; bases unmatched to any gene: 7. The CDR3 extends over 15 amino acids. The CDR3 is CASNGLAGVWNEQFF. The CDR3 bases are TGTGCCAGCAACGGACTAGCGGGAGTATGGAATGAGCAGTTCTTC.

The gene calls are TRBV2 and TRBJ2-7; possible D gene TRBD1, 5 bases. There are 15 residues in the CDR3. Trimming cost V 6 bases and J 6 bases, with 21 bases left between them. Germline V gene data show CDR1 as SNHLY and CDR2 as FYNNEI. This CDR3 is CASRDPLQAPGEQYV. In DNA form, the CDR3 reads TGTGCCAGCAGGGACCCGTTACAGGCTCCCGGCGAGCAGTACGTC.

The chain carries TRBV7-2 and TRBJ1-5; 8 bases fit TRBD1. Germline CDR1 reads SGHTA; CDR2 reads FQGNSA. V lost 5 bases, J lost 5 bases, and 5 bases stayed unmatched. The CDR3 runs to 14 residues. This chain's CDR3 is CASSRTGWDQPQHF. The CDR3 DNA sequence: TGTGCCAGCAGCCGGACAGGGTGGGATCAGCCCCAGCATTTT. Filled out from reference TRBV7-2 and TRBJ1-5, the complete variable domain reads GAGVSQSPSNKVTEKGKDVELRCDPISGHTALYWYRQSLGQGLEFLIYFQGNSAPDKSGLPSDRFSAERTGGSVSTLTIQRTQQEDSAVYLCASSRTGWDQPQHFGDGTRLSIL.

The chain uses TRBV20-1 and TRBJ2-7, with unresolved D. The germline gives CDR1 DFQATT, CDR2 SNEGSKA (reference sequence). V was trimmed by 0 bases and J by 6 bases, leaving 6 bases between them. The CDR3 contains 11 residues. CDR3 amino acids: CSARDFGEQYF. CDR3 bases: TGCAGTGCTAGAGACTTCGGCGAGCAGTACTTC.

The chain combines TRBV19 with TRBJ1-1, with D perhaps matching TRBD1 (5 bases). This CDR3 has 16 residues. The germline CDR1 and CDR2 sequences are LNHDA and SQIVND (reference sequence). V dropped 9 bases and J dropped 4 bases, with 24 bases sitting between them. The CDR3 sequence is CASHPRAGRRSTEAFF. The CDR3, as DNA: TGTGCCAGCCATCCTAGGGCAGGGCGAAGGAGCACTGAAGCTTTCTTT.